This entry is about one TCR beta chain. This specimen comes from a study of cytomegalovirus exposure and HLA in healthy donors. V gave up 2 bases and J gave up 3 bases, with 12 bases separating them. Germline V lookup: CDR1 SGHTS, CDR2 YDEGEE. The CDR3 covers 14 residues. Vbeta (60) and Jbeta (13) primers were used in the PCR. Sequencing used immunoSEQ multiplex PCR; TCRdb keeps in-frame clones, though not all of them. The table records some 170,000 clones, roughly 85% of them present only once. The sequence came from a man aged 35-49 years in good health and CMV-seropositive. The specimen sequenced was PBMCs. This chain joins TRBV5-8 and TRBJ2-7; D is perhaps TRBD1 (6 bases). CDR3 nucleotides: TGTGCCAGCAGCTTATCAGGGGTCAACTACGAGCAGTACTTC. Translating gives CASSLSGVNYEQYF.